One T cell receptor beta chain is described in this entry. Its antigen remains unidentified. The data originate from a study of CD8 T cells in Susac syndrome. Trimming cost V 4 bases and J 6 bases, with 12 bases left between them. Germline lookup yields CDR1 SGDLS and CDR2 YYNGEE. This CDR3 has 13 amino acids. General study findings and limits: The relatively small number of individuals in the TCR sequencing and HLA analysis was acknowledged by the study.

RNA amounts of about 0.5 to 1 ug underwent reverse transcription with random hexamers. Amplification of TCR beta CDR3 by immunoSEQ multiplex PCR spanned 54 Vbeta and 13 Jbeta. TCRdb processed the immunoSEQ multiplex PCR reads anew with MiXCR; each CDR3 protein has one entry. The sample has roughly 180,000 distinct CDR3 sequences, about 94% seen once. This sequence originates from a human donor with multiple sclerosis. Sequencing was done on a sample of CD4+ T cells from PBMCs. The chain couples TRBV9 to TRBJ2-3; TRBD2 is a possible D gene (5 bases). This CDR3 is CASSIRPGDTQYF. CDR3 DNA sequence: TGTGCCAGCAGCATCCGACCGGGGGATACGCAGTATTTT.